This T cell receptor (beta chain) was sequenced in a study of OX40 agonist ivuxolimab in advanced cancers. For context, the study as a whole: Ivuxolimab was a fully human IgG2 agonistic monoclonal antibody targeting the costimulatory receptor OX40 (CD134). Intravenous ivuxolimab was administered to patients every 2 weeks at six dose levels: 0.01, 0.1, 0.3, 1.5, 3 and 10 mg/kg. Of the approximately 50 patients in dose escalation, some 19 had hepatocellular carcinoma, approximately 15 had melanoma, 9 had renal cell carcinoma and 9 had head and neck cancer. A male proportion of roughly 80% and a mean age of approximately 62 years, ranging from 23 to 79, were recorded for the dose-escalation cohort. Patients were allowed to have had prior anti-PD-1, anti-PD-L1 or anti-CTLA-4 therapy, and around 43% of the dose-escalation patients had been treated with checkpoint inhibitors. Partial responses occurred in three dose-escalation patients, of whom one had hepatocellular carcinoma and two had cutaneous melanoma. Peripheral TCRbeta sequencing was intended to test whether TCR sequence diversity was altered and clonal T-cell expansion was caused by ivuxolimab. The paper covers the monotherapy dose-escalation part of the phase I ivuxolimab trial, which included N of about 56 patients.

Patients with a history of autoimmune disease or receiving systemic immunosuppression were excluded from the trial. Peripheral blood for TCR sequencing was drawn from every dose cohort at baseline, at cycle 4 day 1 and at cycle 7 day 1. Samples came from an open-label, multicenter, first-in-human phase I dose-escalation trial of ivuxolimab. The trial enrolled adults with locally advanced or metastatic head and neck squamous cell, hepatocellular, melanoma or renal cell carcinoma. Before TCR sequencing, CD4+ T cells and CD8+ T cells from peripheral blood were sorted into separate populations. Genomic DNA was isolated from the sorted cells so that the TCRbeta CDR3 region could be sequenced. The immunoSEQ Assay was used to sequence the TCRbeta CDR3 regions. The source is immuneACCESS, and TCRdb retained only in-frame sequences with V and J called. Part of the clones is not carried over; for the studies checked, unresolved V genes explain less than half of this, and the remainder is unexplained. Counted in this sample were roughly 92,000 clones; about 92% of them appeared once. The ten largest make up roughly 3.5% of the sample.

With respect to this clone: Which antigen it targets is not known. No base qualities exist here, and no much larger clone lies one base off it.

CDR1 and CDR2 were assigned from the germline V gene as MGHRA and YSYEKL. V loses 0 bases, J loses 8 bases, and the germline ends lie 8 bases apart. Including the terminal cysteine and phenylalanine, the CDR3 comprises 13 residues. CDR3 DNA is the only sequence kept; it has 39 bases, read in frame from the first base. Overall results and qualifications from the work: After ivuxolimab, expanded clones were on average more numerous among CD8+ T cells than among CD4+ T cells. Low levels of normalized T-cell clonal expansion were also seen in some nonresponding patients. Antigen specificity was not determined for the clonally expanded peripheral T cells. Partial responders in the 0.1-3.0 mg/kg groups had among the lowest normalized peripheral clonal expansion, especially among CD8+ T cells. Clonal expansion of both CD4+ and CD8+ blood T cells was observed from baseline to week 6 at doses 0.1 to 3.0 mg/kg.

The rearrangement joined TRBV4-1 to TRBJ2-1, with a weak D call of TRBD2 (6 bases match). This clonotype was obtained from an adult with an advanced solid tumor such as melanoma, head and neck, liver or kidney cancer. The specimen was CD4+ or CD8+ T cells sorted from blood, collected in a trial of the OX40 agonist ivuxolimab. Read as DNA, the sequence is TGCGCCAGCAGCCAAGATCCGGGGGATGAGCAGTTCTTC. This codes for CASSQDPGDEQFF.